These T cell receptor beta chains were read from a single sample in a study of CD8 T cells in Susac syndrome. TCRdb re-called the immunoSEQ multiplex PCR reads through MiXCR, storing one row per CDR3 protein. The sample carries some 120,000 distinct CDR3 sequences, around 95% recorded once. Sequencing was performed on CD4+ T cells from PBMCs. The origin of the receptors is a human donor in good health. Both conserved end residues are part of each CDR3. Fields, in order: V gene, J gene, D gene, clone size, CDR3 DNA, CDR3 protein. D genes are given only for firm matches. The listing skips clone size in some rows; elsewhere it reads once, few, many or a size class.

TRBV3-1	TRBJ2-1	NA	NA	TGTGCCAGCGGGGAGGGGGCGGTAAGGAATGAGCAGTTCTTC	CASGEGAVRNEQFF
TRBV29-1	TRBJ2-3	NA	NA	TGCAGCGTTGAACCGGGGAGGAAAGATACGCAGTATTTT	CSVEPGRKDTQYF
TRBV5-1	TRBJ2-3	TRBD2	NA	TGCGCCAGCAGCTGGGCTAGCGGAGGCACAGATACGCAGTATTTT	CASSWASGGTDTQYF
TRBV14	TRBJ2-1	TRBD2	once	TGTGCCAGCAGCCAAGCCGGGGCTAGCGGGACAAGGCAGTTCTTC	CASSQAGASGTRQFF
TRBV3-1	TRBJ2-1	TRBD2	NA	TGTGCCAGCAGCCAAGTGGTGACTAGCGGGAGTGAGCAGTTCTTC	CASSQVVTSGSEQFF
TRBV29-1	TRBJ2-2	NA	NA	TGCAGCGCCTCGGGGGTCATCGGGGAGCTGTTTTTT	CSASGVIGELFF
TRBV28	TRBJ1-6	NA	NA	TGTGCCAGCAGTCTACAGGGTTCACCCCTCCACTTT	CASSLQGSPLHF
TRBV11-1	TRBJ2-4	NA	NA	TGTGCCAGCAGCTTCACAGGGTTTTCGGCGTCCCGGTACTTC	CASSFTGFSASRYF
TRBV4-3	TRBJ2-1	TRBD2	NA	TGCGCCAGCAGCCAAGATGTGGGTAGCGGGACCAATGAGCAGTTCTTC	CASSQDVGSGTNEQFF
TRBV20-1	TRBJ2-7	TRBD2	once	TGCAGTGCTAGCCTAGCGGGAGGGCCGTACGAGCAGTACTTC	CSASLAGGPYEQYF
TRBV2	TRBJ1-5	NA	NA	TGTGCCAGCAGCGTGGCGGCAGGGGATGGAAATCAGCCCCAGCATTTT	CASSVAAGDGNQPQHF
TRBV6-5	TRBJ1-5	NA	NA	TGTGCCAGCAGGGAGTGGGGAAGCAATCAGCCCCAGCATTTT	CASREWGSNQPQHF
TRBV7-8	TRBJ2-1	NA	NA	TGTGCCAGCAGCCCGGGCCCTGGCGGGGCGACCAATGAGCAGTTCTTC	CASSPGPGGATNEQFF
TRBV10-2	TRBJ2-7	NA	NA	TGCGCCAGCAGTGAAACGGATTTTAGCTCCTACGAGCAGTACTTC	CASSETDFSSYEQYF
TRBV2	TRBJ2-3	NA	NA	TGTGCCAGCAGTGAAGCTGATTTCGGCACAGATACGCAGTATTTT	CASSEADFGTDTQYF
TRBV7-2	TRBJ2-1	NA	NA	TGTGCCAGCAGCCCAGTGACTTCGCGGGAGCAGTTCTTC	CASSPVTSREQFF
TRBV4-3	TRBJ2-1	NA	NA	TGCGCCAGCAGCCAAGGGTTGGTTTATGAGCAGTTCTTC	CASSQGLVYEQFF
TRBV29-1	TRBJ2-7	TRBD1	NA	TGCAGCGTATGGGGACAGGGCCAGAGGGAGCAGTACTTC	CSVWGQGQREQYF
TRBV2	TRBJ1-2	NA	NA	TGTGCCAGCAAGGAGGGGCACAATACTAACTATGGCTACACCTTC	CASKEGHNTNYGYTF
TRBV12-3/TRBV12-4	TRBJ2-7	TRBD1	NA	TGTGCCAGCAGTACCGGGACAGGGGGACACGAGCAGTACTTC	CASSTGTGGHEQYF
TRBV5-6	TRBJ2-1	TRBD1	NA	TGTGCCAGCAGCTTGGCCGGGGACAGACTCTCCTACAATGAGCAGTTCTTC	CASSLAGDRLSYNEQFF
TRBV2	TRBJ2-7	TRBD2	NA	TGTGCCAGCAGTTCTAGCGGGCGCCCCTCCTACGAGCAGTACTTC	CASSSSGRPSYEQYF
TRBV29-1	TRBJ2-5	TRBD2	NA	TGCAGCGTTAGAAATAGCGGGAGTGGCGAGACCCAGTACTTC	CSVRNSGSGETQYF
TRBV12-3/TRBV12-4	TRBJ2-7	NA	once	TGTGCCAGCAGTTTCTCGGGGCCCTACGAGCAGTACTTC	CASSFSGPYEQYF
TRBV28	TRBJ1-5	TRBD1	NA	TGTGCCAGCAGCCGCAGGGGACAGGGACCACTTAGCAATCAGCCCCAGCATTTT	CASSRRGQGPLSNQPQHF
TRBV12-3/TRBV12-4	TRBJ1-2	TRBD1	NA	TGTGCCAGCAGCGCGAACAGGGGGGGGAACTATGGCTACACCTTC	CASSANRGGNYGYTF
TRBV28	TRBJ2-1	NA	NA	TGTGCCAGCAGTCCTGAGCGGGAGCAGTTCTTC	CASSPEREQFF
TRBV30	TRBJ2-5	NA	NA	TGTGCCTGGAGTGTATCCCTGGAGACCCAGTACTTC	CAWSVSLETQYF
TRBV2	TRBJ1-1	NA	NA	TGTGCCAGCAGTGAAGACTTAGACATGAACACTGAAGCTTTCTTT	CASSEDLDMNTEAFF
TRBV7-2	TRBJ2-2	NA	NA	TGTGCCAGCACCCCGGGCCCTGGCAGGGAGAACACCGGGGAGCTGTTTTTT	CASTPGPGRENTGELFF
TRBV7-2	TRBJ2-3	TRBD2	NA	TGTGCCAGCAGCTGGGCGGCTAGCGGGAGTTCGCAGTATTTT	CASSWAASGSSQYF
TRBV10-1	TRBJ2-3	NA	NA	TGCGCCAGCAGGGACACAGATACGCAGTATTTT	CASRDTDTQYF
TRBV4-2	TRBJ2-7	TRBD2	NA	TGTGCCAGCAGCCAAGAAGGGTCGAGCGGGAGGCTGTACTTC	CASSQEGSSGRLYF
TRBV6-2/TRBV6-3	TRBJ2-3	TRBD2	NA	TGTGCCAGCAGTCGGACTAGCGGTTGGTCTAGCACAGATACGCAGTATTTT	CASSRTSGWSSTDTQYF
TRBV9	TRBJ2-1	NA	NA	TGTGCCAGCAGCGTAGGAAGTACACACAATGAGCAGTTCTTC	CASSVGSTHNEQFF
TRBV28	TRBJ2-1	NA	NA	TGTGCCAGCACCCGGGACTTCATGAACTACAATGAGCAGTTCTTC	CASTRDFMNYNEQFF
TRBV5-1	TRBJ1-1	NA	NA	TGCGCCAGCAGCTGGGGGGGGGACACTGAAGCTTTCTTT	CASSWGGDTEAFF
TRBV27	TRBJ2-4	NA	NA	TGTGCCAGCAGTTTATCGCGGGGCGGAAGTGGTCAGTACTTC	CASSLSRGGSGQYF
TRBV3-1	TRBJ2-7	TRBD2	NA	TGTGCCAGCAGCTACCGACTAGCGGGAGGGCGAGAGCAGTACTTC	CASSYRLAGGREQYF
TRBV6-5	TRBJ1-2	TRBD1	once	TGTGCCAGCAGTTCCGGGACAGGGACTGACTATGGCTACACCTTC	CASSSGTGTDYGYTF
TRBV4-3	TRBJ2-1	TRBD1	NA	TGCGCCAGCAGCCCACAAACTTTCGGGACAGCTGCCTACAATGAGCAGTTCTTC	CASSPQTFGTAAYNEQFF
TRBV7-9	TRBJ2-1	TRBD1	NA	TGTGCCAGCAGCTTACCACAGGGGGCGGACAATGAGCAGTTCTTC	CASSLPQGADNEQFF
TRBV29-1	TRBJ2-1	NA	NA	TGCAGCGTTAGGCAGAAACAATACAATGAGCAGTTCTTC	CSVRQKQYNEQFF
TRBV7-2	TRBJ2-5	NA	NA	TGTGCCAGCAGTCGTTATGAGGGTCAAGAGACCCAGTACTTC	CASSRYEGQETQYF
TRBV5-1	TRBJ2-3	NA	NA	TGCGCCAGCAGCTTGGTAGGGCTGAGCACAGATACGCAGTATTTT	CASSLVGLSTDTQYF
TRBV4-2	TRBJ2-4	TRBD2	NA	TGTGCCAGCAGCCAAGATCTGAAATCCGGACTAGCGGGAGGAATGGGCAAAAACATTCAGTACTTC	CASSQDLKSGLAGGMGKNIQYF
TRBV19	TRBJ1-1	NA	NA	TGTGCCAGTAGTTATCAGGGACGGAACACTGAAGCTTTCTTT	CASSYQGRNTEAFF
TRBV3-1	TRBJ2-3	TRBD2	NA	TGTGCCAGCAGGGTTAGCGGGGATACGCAGTATTTT	CASRVSGDTQYF
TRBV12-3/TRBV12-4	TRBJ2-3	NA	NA	TGTGCCAGCAGGCCCAGAGAAACCACAGATACGCAGTATTTT	CASRPRETTDTQYF